This T cell receptor (beta chain) was sequenced in a study of low-dose radiotherapy and immunotherapy resistance in tumors. Looking at the study overall: Participants in Cohort 1 were administered 0.5 Gy per fraction at 2-week intervals, to a cumulative dose of 6.5 Gy.

CDR1 MDHEN and CDR2 SYDVKM come from the germline V gene. This CDR3 comprises 16 residues. Trimming at V came to 5 bases and at J to 1 base, leaving 6 bases not matched to a gene. Covering alpha and beta chains, TRAV- and TRBV-specific primers were used for the first-strand cDNA. TCR amplification used roughly 18 PCR cycles, a constant-region primer and a V-primer adapter. In vitro transcription served to amplify the isolated mRNA. TCRdb ran MiXCR on the reads and lists one entry per CDR3 protein. The data contain 7,300 or so distinct CDR3 sequences, roughly three fifths of them singletons. The TCR comes from a human donor with advanced metastatic prostate, ovarian, gallbladder or colorectal cancer (not recorded which). This table probably holds off-target reads from a library built for another chain. The chain links TRBV28 to TRBJ2-5; 11 nucleotides align to TRBD1. This CDR3 is CASSGSGQGVQETQYF. The CDR3 nucleotides read TGTGCCAGCAGTGGATCGGGACAGGGGGTCCAAGAGACCCAGTACTTC. Drawing the rest from reference TRBV28 and TRBJ2-5, the complete variable domain is DVKVTQSSRYLVKRTGEKVFLECVQDMDHENMFWYRQDPGLGLRLIYFSYDVKMKEKGDIPEGYSVSREKKERFSLILESASTNQTSMYLCASSGSGQGVQETQYFGPGTRLLVL.